At least ten counts were recorded for the clone carrying this T cell receptor beta chain. This record belongs to a study of human T cells and chemical hapten exposure. As for time point: patch test 2, 6 weeks after DPC sensitization. The sample's treatment: therapeutic diphenylcyclopropenone sensitization with weekly scalp DPC. TCRdb independently ran MiXCR on the RACE reads; one entry per CDR3 protein. This sample has approximately 91,000 distinct CDR3 sequences, with around a tenth found just once. The TCR originated in a man younger than 35 with alopecia areata. Some clones in this sample may be carry-over from other donors' samples. The input for sequencing was whole blood, taken in connection with sensitization to the hapten diphenylcyclopropenone (DPC).

The DNA of the CDR3 is TGTGCCAGCACGGGGCGCCGGTCGGGTGAGCAGTTCTTC. It specifies CASTGRRSGEQFF. This chain joins TRBV27 and TRBJ2-1; D might be TRBD1 or TRBD2, each matching 5 bases. Germline V CDR1 and CDR2: MNHEY, SMNVEV (reference sequence). The length of the CDR3 is 13 residues. V lost 7 bases, J lost 9 bases, and 16 bases lay in between.